This entry lists 30 T cell receptor beta chains sequenced from one sample in a study of technical replicates of blood from a few donors. Sequenced by immunoSEQ multiplex PCR; TCRdb stores in-frame clones only, minus some. The table includes about 82,000 clones, around 94% detected once. Specimen: T cells isolated from PBMCs. These receptors all stem from a human donor in good health.

This chain uses TRBV19 with TRBJ1-5; 7 bases match TRBD1. Unmatched junction bases numbered 12, after V lost 7 bases and J lost 9 bases. Per the germline V gene, CDR1 is LNHDA and CDR2 is SQIVND (reference sequence). There are 14 residues in the CDR3. CDR3 sequence reads: CASNPTGTGGPQHF. The CDR3 nucleotides are TGTGCCAGTAACCCGACAGGGACTGGGGGGCCCCAGCATTTT.

The chain recombines TRBV19 with TRBJ1-2; 8 bases match TRBD1. The junction had 13 bases not matched to a gene; V was cut back by 9 bases and J by 4 bases. Germline V gene sequence: CDR1 LNHDA, CDR2 SQIVND (reference sequence). CDR3 length: 15 amino acids. The DNA of the CDR3 is TGTGCCAGCAGACCCTTGGACAGGGAGCTCTATGGCTACACCTTC. Amino acids: CASRPLDRELYGYTF.

The rearrangement joins TRBV18 to TRBJ1-2; 7 bases map to TRBD1. V shed 0 bases and J 4 bases; nucleotides not matched to a gene: 2. CDR1 and CDR2 (germline): KGHSH, LQKENI. CDR3 length equals 14 residues. CDR3 nucleotides: TGTGCCAGCTCACCACCGGGGGACAGCTATGGCTACACCTTC. This codes for CASSPPGDSYGYTF.

The J gene is TRBJ2-1, the V gene TRBV6-1; D is uncertain. Trimming removed 6 bases at V and 7 bases at J, with 13 bases between. Per the germline V gene, CDR1 is MNHNS and CDR2 is SASEGT. This CDR3 contains 13 residues. CDR3 sequence (DNA): TGTGCCAGCAGGCAGGTGGTAGGAAATGAGCAGTTCTTC. Translated: CASRQVVGNEQFF.

This chain joins TRBV6-5 and TRBJ2-7; a weak D match, TRBD2 (5 bases). The CDR3 has 12 amino acids. Germline values: CDR1 MNHEY, CDR2 SVGAGI. V was shortened by 6 bases and J by 12 bases, with 18 bases between the two germline ends. The CDR3 spells CASRSHRERMYF. The CDR3 DNA reads as TGTGCCAGCAGGTCCCATAGGGAGCGGATGTACTTC.

The V call is TRBV6-5, the J call TRBJ1-5, with D possibly TRBD1 on 6 matching bases. CDR1 and CDR2 (germline): MNHEY, SVGAGI. This CDR3 has 15 residues. Trimming removed 4 bases at V and 1 base at J, with 11 bases between. This chain's CDR3 is CASSLGTGSNQPQHF. The CDR3 DNA sequence: TGTGCCAGCAGTTTAGGTACAGGGAGCAATCAGCCCCAGCATTTT.

This chain uses TRBV7-2 with TRBJ2-3, with 10 nucleotides matching TRBD1. The germline gives CDR1 SGHTA, CDR2 FQGNSA. The CDR3 loop spans 17 amino acids. Trimming cost V 3 bases and J 3 bases; bases outside gene matches: 9. CDR3 in DNA: TGTGCCAGCAGCTTGACCGGGACAGGGGATTGGACAGATACGCAGTATTTT. Protein: CASSLTGTGDWTDTQYF.

The chain recombines TRBV29-1 with TRBJ1-1; unclear D gene. The CDR3 consists of 10 residues. Trimming took off 5 bases at V and 4 bases at J, with 5 bases between the two ends. Germline V gene sequence: CDR1 SQVTM, CDR2 ANQGSEA. CDR3 residues: CSVHSTEAFF. The CDR3 coding sequence is TGCAGCGTTCACAGCACTGAAGCTTTCTTT. Filled out from reference TRBV29-1 and TRBJ1-1, the complete variable domain reads SAVISQKPSRDICQRGTSLTIQCQVDSQVTMMFWYRQQPGQSLTLIATANQGSEATYESGFVIDKFPISRPNLTFSTLTVSNMSPEDSSIYLCSVHSTEAFFGQGTRLTVV.

The chain employs TRBV4-1 and TRBJ2-1; TRBD2 aligns across 8 bases. CDR1 MGHRA and CDR2 YSYEKL come from the germline V gene. This CDR3 is built from 15 residues. V lost 1 base to trimming and J lost 5 bases; unmatched junction nucleotides: 4. For the CDR3, the DNA is TGCGCCAGCAGCCAAGGACTAGCGCCTAACAATGAGCAGTTCTTC. Translation gives CASSQGLAPNNEQFF.

The gene calls are TRBV27 and TRBJ2-1; possibly TRBD2 for D (5 bases). This CDR3 is built from 14 residues. Germline loops: CDR1 MNHEY, CDR2 SMNVEV (reference sequence). The V gene lost 2 bases and the J gene lost 6 bases, with 11 bases spanning the gap. CDR3 nucleotide sequence: TGTGCCAGCAGTTTACCCTCAAGCGGCAATGAGCAGTTCTTC. It is translated as CASSLPSSGNEQFF.

This sequence joins TRBV7-2 and TRBJ1-4; weak D call: TRBD1 (6 bases). The CDR3 runs to 15 residues. The V and J ends lost 5 bases and 3 bases respectively, with 13 bases between them. Germline loops: CDR1 SGHTA, CDR2 FQGNSA. CDR3 residues: CASSEQGGPNEKLFF. The CDR3 coding sequence is TGTGCCAGCAGCGAACAGGGAGGGCCTAATGAAAAACTGTTTTTT.

The chain joins TRBV6-4 to TRBJ2-3, with 12 bases that match TRBD2. The CDR3 runs to 15 residues. Looked up from germline, CDR1 is MRHNA and CDR2 is SNTAGT. The ends lost 3 bases at V and 6 bases at J; junction bases unmatched: 4. Here the CDR3 reads CASSEASGRADTQYF. Written as DNA, the CDR3 is TGTGCCAGCAGTGAAGCTAGCGGGAGGGCCGATACGCAGTATTTT.

The rearrangement uses TRBV30 and TRBJ2-7, with TRBD2 matching 8 bases. The V and J ends lost 7 bases and 1 base, in that order; junction bases with no gene match: 3. Germline assignment: CDR1 GTSNPN and CDR2 SVGIG (reference sequence). The CDR3 has 12 residues. The CDR3 loop is CAFTGGSYEQYF. The CDR3 DNA reads TGTGCCTTTACGGGGGGGTCCTACGAGCAGTACTTC.

V usage is TRBV5-4 and J usage is TRBJ2-7, with D possibly being TRBD2 (6 bases). The CDR3 runs 13 residues. Trimming cost V 3 bases and J 5 bases, with 12 bases left between them. Germline V lookup: CDR1 SGHNT, CDR2 YYREEE (reference sequence). Written as DNA, the CDR3 is TGTGCCAGCAGCTCGGGGGTACTCAACGAGCAGTACTTC. Protein product: CASSSGVLNEQYF.

The rearrangement links TRBV2 to TRBJ1-5; D is possibly TRBD1 (5 bases). The germline gives CDR1 SNHLY, CDR2 FYNNEI. V was cut by 4 bases and J by 3 bases, with 10 bases left in between. The CDR3 sequence is 14 residues long. DNA of the CDR3: TGTGCCAGCAGTGTGGGGCTACTCAATCAGCCCCAGCATTTT. Protein sequence: CASSVGLLNQPQHF.

The chain is built from TRBV6-5 and TRBJ1-4; D not resolved. This CDR3 is built from 15 residues. V lost 5 bases, J lost 3 bases, and 13 bases lay in between. CDR1 and CDR2 from the germline V gene are MNHEY and SVGAGI. The CDR3 region has the DNA TGTGCCAGCAGTCCCCTTCAGGCCGCTAATGAAAAACTGTTTTTT. Protein product: CASSPLQAANEKLFF.

V gene TRBV7-7 combines with J gene TRBJ2-2, with TRBD1 matching over 8 bases. Germline V gene sequence: CDR1 SSHAT, CDR2 FNYEAQ (reference sequence). Trimming at V came to 3 bases and at J to 1 base, leaving 7 bases not matched to a gene. This CDR3 is 17 amino acids long. The CDR3 DNA follows: TGTGCCAGCAGCTTGGGGCCCGGGACAGGGAACACCGGGGAGCTGTTTTTT. This gives the protein CASSLGPGTGNTGELFF.

This clone came up once. The rearrangement links TRBV19 to TRBJ2-3, with D perhaps TRBD2 (6 bases). The CDR3 runs to 14 residues. The V end lost 10 bases, the J end lost 4 bases, and 18 bases lay between the germline ends. CDR1 is LNHDA and CDR2 is SQIVND in the germline V gene (reference sequence). The DNA of the CDR3 is TGTGCCACGTTAGCGGTTGGTGGGGCAGATACGCAGTATTTT. Encoded protein: CATLAVGGADTQYF.

The genes are TRBV28 and TRBJ2-7; 9 bases line up with TRBD2. Germline trimming cut 2 bases from V and 10 bases from J; bases unmatched to any gene: 6. The CDR3 length is 13 residues. Germline V CDR1 and CDR2: MDHEN, SYDVKM. As DNA, the CDR3 is TGTGCCAGCAGTTTAGATAGCGGGAGAATCCAGTACTTC. Protein: CASSLDSGRIQYF.

The J gene is TRBJ1-4, the V gene TRBV30, with TRBD1 as a possible D gene (6 bases). V was pared by 3 bases and J by 11 bases, with 16 bases between. The CDR3 extends over 13 amino acids. Germline assignment: CDR1 GTSNPN and CDR2 SVGIG (reference sequence). CDR3 amino acids: CAWRGAGPSKLFF. Here the CDR3 DNA reads TGTGCCTGGAGGGGGGCAGGGCCATCGAAACTGTTTTTT.

J is TRBJ2-1 and V is TRBV2; 10 bases agree with TRBD1. The CDR3 contains 14 residues. V shed 8 bases and J 10 bases; nucleotides not matched to a gene: 11. Germline V gene lookup returns CDR1 SNHLY and CDR2 FYNNEI. The CDR3 protein is CASRGTGVLGEQFF. CDR3 DNA sequence: TGTGCCAGCCGCGGGACAGGGGTTTTAGGGGAGCAGTTCTTC.

V and J are TRBV9 and TRBJ2-1; 10 bases line up with TRBD1. Germline V gene data show CDR1 as SGDLS and CDR2 as YYNGEE. CDR3 size: 16 residues. Trimming removed 0 bases from V and 7 bases from J; junction bases left unmatched: 7. CDR3 sequence (DNA): TGTGCCAGCAGCGTAGCTGGACAGGGGGTAAGGAATGAGCAGTTCTTC. It translates to CASSVAGQGVRNEQFF.

The chain recombines TRBV28 with TRBJ2-1; a possible D gene is TRBD2 (6 bases). Trimming took off 3 bases at V and 6 bases at J, with 18 bases between the two ends. Germline values: CDR1 MDHEN, CDR2 SYDVKM. The CDR3 has 16 residues. The CDR3 coding sequence is TGTGCCAGCAGTTTTGCGGGACCCCCCGCGAGCAATGAGCAGTTCTTC. Translating gives CASSFAGPPASNEQFF.

The chain links TRBV7-6 to TRBJ1-2; the match to TRBD1 covers 12 bases. J lost 4 bases, V lost 5 bases, and 5 bases had no gene match. The CDR3 runs 15 residues. CDR1 SGHVS and CDR2 FNYEAQ come from the germline V gene. The CDR3 coding sequence is TGTGCCAGCAGCCCAGGGACAGGGGGCTTCTATGGCTACACCTTC. Protein sequence: CASSPGTGGFYGYTF.

CDR3 nucleotides: TGTGCCAGCAGCTTGGAGCCTACGGGAGAGACCCAGTACTTC. This gives the protein CASSLEPTGETQYF. This chain joins TRBV5-5 and TRBJ2-5; D is ambiguous. In germline, CDR1 is SGHKS, CDR2 YYEKEE (reference sequence). This CDR3 spans 14 amino acids. Trimming left V 0 bases short and J 4 bases short, with 10 bases between.

The chain recombines TRBV19 with TRBJ1-2; 9 bases line up with TRBD1. Germline trimming cut 3 bases from V and 6 bases from J; bases unmatched to any gene: 8. From germline, CDR1 is LNHDA and CDR2 SQIVND (reference sequence). The CDR3 sequence is 15 residues long. CDR3 sequence reads: CASSIPAGQGDGYTF. The CDR3 coding sequence is TGTGCCAGTAGTATCCCAGCGGGACAGGGTGATGGCTACACCTTC.

This rearrangement joins TRBV7-8 to TRBJ2-1, with a possible D match to TRBD2 (5 bases). From germline, CDR1 is SGHVS and CDR2 FQNEAQ. Trimming took 3 bases from V and 5 from J, leaving 17 bases between them. The CDR3 length is 16 residues. The CDR3 coding sequence is TGTGCCAGCAGCTTCCCAGCGGTCCCCCGTAACAATGAGCAGTTCTTC. Its protein product is CASSFPAVPRNNEQFF.

The rearrangement uses TRBV15 and TRBJ1-2; 9 bases match TRBD1. This CDR3 contains 17 residues. Germline loops: CDR1 LNHNV, CDR2 YYDKDF (reference sequence). Unmatched junction bases numbered 12, after V lost 1 base and J lost 6 bases. The CDR3 loop reads CATSRATAQGASDGYTF. DNA for the CDR3: TGTGCCACCAGCAGAGCTACCGCACAGGGGGCGTCCGATGGCTACACCTTC.

The chain is built from TRBV2 and TRBJ1-2, with D possibly TRBD1 on 5 matching bases. The ends were cut back, 4 bases at V and 2 bases at J, with 17 bases in the middle. This CDR3 comprises 16 residues. Germline V gives CDR1 SNHLY, CDR2 FYNNEI. For the CDR3, the DNA is TGTGCCAGCAGTGTCGGGGGGGGACGGCTGAACTATGGCTACACCTTC. This encodes CASSVGGGRLNYGYTF. The variable domain in full, completed from reference TRBV2 and TRBJ1-2, reads EPEVTQTPSHQVTQMGQEVILRCVPISNHLYFYWYRQILGQKVEFLVSFYNNEISEKSEIFDDQFSVERPDGSNFTLKIRSTKLEDSAMYFCASSVGGGRLNYGYTFGSGTRLTVV.

This chain connects TRBV29-1 to TRBJ1-1; no definite D call. Germline-derived CDR1 and CDR2 are SQVTM and ANQGSEA. The CDR3 totals 16 residues. Trimming cost V 6 bases and J 1 base, with 21 bases left between them. This CDR3 reads CSVCGVVGLKNTEAFF. DNA for the CDR3: TGCAGCGTGTGTGGAGTAGTTGGACTGAAGAACACTGAAGCTTTCTTT.